This T cell receptor (beta chain) was sequenced for a study of T cell repertoires in cytomegalovirus infection. On the study more broadly: TCR beta signatures that were public indicated CMV infection and matching HLA type. Findings and caveats of the study: Across the ex vivo response, the dominant clonotypes were HLA-C-restricted CMV-specific TCR beta clonotypes.

The table lists this clonotype with a count of one. Antigen specificity is unknown. This may be a read error, as it is one base from a much larger clone. TCRdb fed the reads into MiXCR, producing one record per CDR3 protein. The sample has roughly 250,000 distinct CDR3 sequences, approximately 13% seen once. This TCR came from a human donor in good health (CMV status not recorded). Some clones in this sample may be carry-over from other donors' samples. Sample: PBMCs.

This CDR3 is CASSFIRELDTEAFF. The CDR3 DNA sequence: TGTGCCAGCAGTTTCATAAGGGAGTTGGACACTGAAGCTTTCTTT. The rearrangement uses TRBV28 and TRBJ1-1, with D unclear. Trimming stripped 3 bases from V and 3 bases from J, with 14 bases between. Germline V CDR1 and CDR2: MDHEN, SYDVKM. There are 15 residues in the CDR3.